One and the same sample provided the 18 T cell receptor beta chains below, sequenced in a study of blood T cell repertoires in COVID-19. TCRdb keeps only in-frame clones here, not all; method: immunoSEQ multiplex PCR. The table includes nearly 200,000 clones, around 84% detected once. Source material: peripheral blood. The receptors come from a human donor in a cohort sampled during active COVID-19.

The gene calls are TRBV27 and TRBJ2-6; TRBD1 is a possible D gene (5 bases). The V gene lost 2 bases and the J gene lost 5 bases, with 10 bases spanning the gap. Germline-derived CDR1 and CDR2 are MNHEY and SMNVEV (reference sequence). CDR3 length equals 15 residues. CDR3 sequence (DNA): TGTGCCAGCAGTTTACAGGGCCTGAGGGCCAACGTCCTGACTTTC. Residues: CASSLQGLRANVLTF. The whole variable domain, filled in from reference TRBV27 and TRBJ2-6, reads EAQVTQNPRYLITVTGKKLTVTCSQNMNHEYMSWYRQDPGLGLRQIYYSMNVEVTDKGDVPEGYKVSRKEKRNFPLILESPSPNQTSLYFCASSLQGLRANVLTFGAGSRLTVL.

This clone was counted a few times. This sequence joins TRBV7-2 and TRBJ1-6; D ambiguous. Looked up from germline, CDR1 is SGHTA and CDR2 is FQGNSA. The CDR3 spans 15 residues. Trimming removed 3 bases from V and 7 bases from J, with 13 bases in between. CDR3 nucleotide sequence: TGTGCCAGCAGCTTCCGCCTCGGGTCGAATTCACCCCTCCACTTT. Its protein is CASSFRLGSNSPLHF.

The rearrangement links TRBV28 to TRBJ1-1, with D perhaps matching TRBD1 (5 bases). This CDR3 spans 15 amino acids. Germline V gene sequence: CDR1 MDHEN, CDR2 SYDVKM. V was shortened by 10 bases and J by 1 base, with 19 bases between the two germline ends. The DNA of the CDR3 is TGTGCCACCCTCGATTGGGGGAGGAGGAACACTGAAGCTTTCTTT. It yields the protein CATLDWGRRNTEAFF.

The rearrangement links TRBV5-1 to TRBJ1-2; D ambiguous. V lost 0 bases and J lost 4, with 7 bases in between. Germline CDR1 and CDR2: SGHRS and YFSETQ. CDR3 length equals 13 residues. CDR3 DNA: TGCGCCAGCAGCTTGGGAGAGTTCTATGGCTACACCTTC. Residues: CASSLGEFYGYTF.

The CDR3 here is CASSIVIDRVNYNEQFF. For the CDR3, the DNA is TGTGCCAGTAGTATAGTTATCGACAGGGTTAACTACAATGAGCAGTTCTTC. The chain joins TRBV19 to TRBJ2-1; 7 bases align to TRBD1. CDR1 and CDR2 from the germline V gene are LNHDA and SQIVND (reference sequence). V gave up 1 base and J gave up 3 bases; unmatched junction bases: 9. The length of the CDR3 is 17 residues.

This chain links TRBV15 with TRBJ1-5, with D hard to call. V was clipped by 1 base and J by 1 base, with 17 bases between them. The CDR3 extends over 18 amino acids. Looked up from germline, CDR1 is LNHNV and CDR2 is YYDKDF (reference sequence). The CDR3 spells CATSRVVLRGGSNQPQHF. The CDR3 DNA sequence: TGTGCCACCAGCAGAGTGGTACTTCGGGGAGGGAGCAATCAGCCCCAGCATTTT.

This clone was detected a few times. The V call is TRBV7-7, the J call TRBJ1-6; D might be TRBD1 (6 bases). The CDR3 sequence is 13 residues long. Germline values: CDR1 SSHAT, CDR2 FNYEAQ (reference sequence). For the CDR3, the DNA is TGTGCTAGCGCCGCAGGGGATAATTCACCCCTCCACTTT. This codes for CASAAGDNSPLHF.

The genes are TRBV5-6 and TRBJ2-5; D possibly corresponds to TRBD2 (6 bases). Trimming removed 4 bases at V and 7 bases at J, with 17 bases between. The CDR3 runs to 14 residues. CDR1 and CDR2 from the germline V gene are SGHDT and YYEEEE. The CDR3 loop reads CASSATPPGGTQYF. CDR3 in DNA: TGTGCCAGCAGCGCAACCCCCCCCGGGGGGACCCAGTACTTC.

The V gene is TRBV9, the J gene TRBJ2-1; 10 nucleotides match TRBD2. In germline, CDR1 is SGDLS, CDR2 YYNGEE. The CDR3 spans 17 residues. Losses at the gene ends were 3 bases for V and 4 bases for J; bases not matched to a gene: 10. The CDR3 region is CASSATSGGAWYNEQFF. In DNA form, the CDR3 reads TGTGCCAGCAGCGCCACGAGCGGGGGGGCCTGGTACAATGAGCAGTTCTTC.

DNA of the CDR3: TGTGCCAGCAGTGAATTCGGGGTGCAGACCTATGGCTACACCTTC. Amino acid sequence: CASSEFGVQTYGYTF. This chain connects TRBV25-1 to TRBJ1-2; D remains unclear. The CDR3 totals 15 residues. Trimming stripped 1 base from V and 4 bases from J, with 13 bases between. Germline assignment: CDR1 MGHDK and CDR2 SYGVNS.

The J gene is TRBJ1-2, the V gene TRBV10-1, with 10 bases that match TRBD1. V lost 4 bases and J lost 7; bases outside the gene matches: 9. This CDR3 has 15 residues. CDR1 WNHNN and CDR2 SYGVQD come from the germline V gene (reference sequence). CDR3 residues: CASSGQDRGFGGYTF. CDR3 DNA: TGCGCCAGCAGTGGACAGGACAGGGGGTTCGGTGGCTACACCTTC.

The chain uses TRBV2 and TRBJ2-3, with TRBD2 matching 13 bases. In germline, CDR1 is SNHLY, CDR2 FYNNEI. The V gene end was trimmed by 7 bases and the J gene end by 3 bases; junction bases not matched to a gene: 7. The CDR3 totals 16 residues. CDR3 protein: CASKGELAGGTDTQYF. In DNA, the CDR3 is TGTGCCAGCAAAGGGGAACTAGCGGGAGGGACAGATACGCAGTATTTT.

This rearrangement joins TRBV4-1 to TRBJ1-6, with 8 bases lining up with TRBD1. V trimming: 3 bases; J trimming: 5 bases; junction bases outside the gene matches: 3. This CDR3 is 15 amino acids long. CDR1 and CDR2 from the germline V gene are MGHRA and YSYEKL. The CDR3 region has the DNA TGCGCCAGCAGCCACCAGACAGGGGATAATTCACCCCTCCACTTT. Translation gives CASSHQTGDNSPLHF.

V usage is TRBV11-2 and J usage is TRBJ1-4, with D perhaps matching TRBD1 (6 bases). With 5 bases removed from V and 3 bases from J, the gap between germline ends came to 16 bases. CDR1 and CDR2 (germline): SGHAT, FQNNGV. The CDR3 consists of 16 residues. The CDR3 here is CASSTLGQIANEKLFF. The CDR3 DNA reads as TGTGCCAGCAGCACCCTTGGACAGATTGCTAATGAAAAACTGTTTTTT.

The chain combines TRBV6-5 with TRBJ2-7; D possibly corresponds to TRBD1 (7 bases). Trimming shortened V by 6 bases and J by 8 bases, and 23 bases separated the two germline ends. CDR3 size: 15 residues. The germline V gene has CDR1 MNHEY and CDR2 SVGAGI. The CDR3 DNA reads TGTGCCAGCAGGGAGGCGGGACAGACACCTACGAAGCAGTACGTC. The encoded protein is CASREAGQTPTKQYV.

This clone is a singleton in its sample. The V gene is TRBV4-1, the J gene TRBJ2-2; the D is unclear. CDR3 length: 14 amino acids. Per the germline V gene, CDR1 is MGHRA and CDR2 is YSYEKL. V lost 0 bases to trimming and J lost 7 bases, with 9 bases between them. The CDR3 nucleotides read TGCGCCAGCAGCCAAGAAGCGTCATTCGGGGAGCTGTTTTTT. As protein: CASSQEASFGELFF.

The CDR3 loop is CATSDLGVGGEKLFF. The CDR3 DNA is TGTGCCACCAGTGACCTGGGGGTGGGAGGGGAAAAACTGTTTTTT. The V and J genes are TRBV24-1 and TRBJ1-4, with D possibly TRBD1 on 5 matching bases. The CDR3 totals 15 residues. The germline V gene has CDR1 KGHDR and CDR2 SFDVKD. The V end lost 4 bases, the J end lost 8 bases, and 16 bases lay between the germline ends.

This clone was picked up a small number of times. The chain links TRBV6-4 to TRBJ1-1; possible D gene TRBD1, 6 bases. Germline assignment: CDR1 MRHNA and CDR2 SNTAGT. Trimming pared 6 bases from V and 5 bases from J, leaving 7 bases between. The length of the CDR3 is 11 residues. The CDR3: CASRRGTEAFF. CDR3 bases: TGTGCCAGCAGAAGGGGGACTGAAGCTTTCTTT.